The 15 T cell receptor beta chains below come from one sample, sequenced in a study of human T cells and chemical hapten exposure (dated by TCRdb to the early 2020s). The library relied on RACE. Data came from a NextSeq 500. TCRdb itself trimmed the public reads at Q25 with fastp, ran MiXCR and retained productive beta chains. Every distinct CDR3 protein forms one entry, paired with its most common genes and DNA. The sample records roughly 190,000 distinct CDR3 sequences, about 20% of which are singletons. About 6.7% of the sample lies in the top ten. The time point label, read with the paper, signifies: patch test 1, 2 weeks after DPC sensitization. The treatment or condition label here, explained by the study, means: therapeutic diphenylcyclopropenone sensitization with weekly scalp DPC. The specimen was whole blood, collected in connection with sensitization to the hapten diphenylcyclopropenone (DPC). These receptors all stem from a woman aged 45-65 years with alopecia areata. Some clones in this sample may be carry-over from other donors' samples.

The genes are TRBV11-2 and TRBJ2-7, with a possible D match to TRBD2 (5 bases). The V gene's germline CDR1 is SGHAT and CDR2 FQNNGV. The CDR3 sequence is 15 residues long. Trimming removed 1 base at V and 4 bases at J, with 14 bases between. CDR3 sequence: CASSLGRAARYEQYF. In DNA form, the CDR3 reads TGTGCCAGCAGCTTAGGGCGGGCAGCCCGTTACGAGCAGTACTTC.

The sample holds a few counts of this clonotype. The CDR3 sequence is CATSRDPAAGLSTDTQYF. The DNA of the CDR3 is TGTGCCACCAGCAGAGATCCCGCAGCGGGGCTTAGCACAGATACGCAGTATTTT. The chain carries TRBV15 and TRBJ2-3; 7 nucleotides line up with TRBD2. V was clipped by 0 bases and J by 0 bases; unmatched bases: 9. Germline V lookup: CDR1 LNHNV, CDR2 YYDKDF (reference sequence). The CDR3 is made up of 18 amino acids.

The rearrangement links TRBV18 to TRBJ2-7; D might be TRBD1 (6 bases). Germline CDR1 reads KGHSH; CDR2 reads LQKENI. There are 14 residues in the CDR3. Between the trimmed V and J ends, which lost 1 base and 2 bases, there was a span of 9 bases. The DNA of the CDR3 is TGTGCCAGCTCACCACGACAGGTCCCCTACGAGCAGTACTTC. Encoded protein: CASSPRQVPYEQYF.

V gene TRBV3-1 combines with J gene TRBJ2-2; 15 bases fit TRBD2. Germline CDR1 LGHDT, CDR2 YNNKEL (reference sequence). J gave up 7 bases and V 4 bases, and 10 bases lay outside the gene matches. The CDR3 contains 18 residues. The CDR3 spells CASSRHSGLAGGIGELFF. CDR3 coding DNA: TGTGCCAGCAGCCGTCACTCGGGACTAGCGGGAGGAATCGGGGAGCTGTTTTTT.

This clonotype was counted between two and nine times. This chain links TRBV2 with TRBJ2-2; 7 bases match TRBD1. V shed 4 bases, J shed 1 base, and the junction held 3 bases outside the gene matches. In germline, CDR1 is SNHLY, CDR2 FYNNEI. This CDR3 is built from 15 residues. Here the CDR3 DNA reads TGTGCCAGCAGTGTCCGACAGGGGAACACCGGGGAGCTGTTTTTT. Translating it yields CASSVRQGNTGELFF.

The chain joins TRBV3-1 to TRBJ1-1; 7 bases line up with TRBD1. V gave up 5 bases and J gave up 5 bases; unmatched junction bases: 8. Germline CDR1 and CDR2: LGHDT and YNNKEL (reference sequence). The CDR3 runs 14 residues. This chain's CDR3 is CASSDRDGETEAFF. CDR3 sequence (DNA): TGTGCCAGCAGCGACAGGGACGGAGAAACTGAAGCTTTCTTT.

The V gene is TRBV7-3, the J gene TRBJ2-2, with D tentatively TRBD1 (6 bases). Between the trimmed V and J ends, which lost 3 bases and 7 bases, there was a span of 15 bases. CDR1 and CDR2 (germline): SGHTA, FQGTGA. The CDR3 has 15 residues. The CDR3 region has the DNA TGTGCCAGCAGCTTTACACAGGGTATCGGCGGGGAGCTGTTTTTT. Amino acids: CASSFTQGIGGELFF.

In its sample, this clonotype was seen a few times. The chain employs TRBV15 and TRBJ2-7, with D hard to call. Trimming pared 1 base from V and 1 base from J, leaving 11 bases between. CDR1 is LNHNV and CDR2 is YYDKDF in the germline V gene (reference sequence). This CDR3 is 15 amino acids long. The CDR3 reads CATSRGGAPSYEQYF. The CDR3 DNA sequence: TGTGCCACCAGCAGAGGCGGCGCACCTTCCTACGAGCAGTACTTC.

This clonotype was found a few times. The chain carries TRBV7-2 and TRBJ2-7; the D gene is possibly TRBD2 (5 bases). The V end lost 10 bases, the J end lost 0 bases, and 13 bases lay between the germline ends. The CDR3 sequence is 13 residues long. The germline gives CDR1 SGHTA, CDR2 FQGNSA. CDR3 DNA: TGTGCCATCAAAGCGGAATACTCCTACGAGCAGTACTTC. It codes for CAIKAEYSYEQYF.

V is TRBV2 and J is TRBJ2-7, with TRBD2 as a possible D gene (5 bases). The CDR3 has 12 residues. Germline lookup yields CDR1 SNHLY and CDR2 FYNNEI. Trimming removed 2 bases from V and 4 bases from J, with 6 bases in between. The CDR3 protein is CASSETSYEQYF. DNA of the CDR3: TGTGCCAGCAGTGAAACTAGTTACGAGCAGTACTTC.

The chain is built from TRBV3-1 and TRBJ2-7; 14 bases line up with TRBD2. The CDR3 length is 17 residues. J lost 2 bases, V lost 3 bases, and 6 bases had no gene match. CDR1 is LGHDT and CDR2 is YNNKEL in the germline V gene (reference sequence). The CDR3 region is CASSQYGTSGRAYEQYF. CDR3 bases: TGTGCCAGCAGCCAGTACGGGACTAGCGGGAGAGCCTACGAGCAGTACTTC.

As DNA, the CDR3 is TGCGCCAGCAGCTGGGACCTCTCGAGCTCTGGAAACACCATATATTTT. Encoded protein: CASSWDLSSSGNTIYF. The chain has TRBV5-1 and TRBJ1-3; D perhaps matches TRBD1 (5 bases). Germline V gene lookup returns CDR1 SGHRS and CDR2 YFSETQ. V was trimmed by 3 bases and J by 0 bases, leaving 13 bases between them. This CDR3 region has 16 residues.

This clonotype was seen only a few times. V gene TRBV29-1 combines with J gene TRBJ2-5; D may be TRBD2 (5 bases). Trimming stripped 2 bases from V and 4 bases from J, with 17 bases between. Per germline, CDR1 SQVTM and CDR2 ANQGSEA. This CDR3 spans 15 amino acids. CDR3 amino acids: CSVEQRRTVRETQYF. The CDR3 region has the DNA TGCAGCGTTGAACAAAGAAGGACTGTCCGAGAGACCCAGTACTTC.

The rearrangement uses TRBV2 and TRBJ2-1, with 16 bases identical to TRBD2. V lost 6 bases, J lost 5 bases, and 10 bases stayed unmatched. CDR3 length: 18 amino acids. Germline values: CDR1 SNHLY, CDR2 FYNNEI. The DNA for the CDR3 is TGTGCCAGCAGGGGGGGACTAGCGGGAGGGCCTTTGGACAATGAGCAGTTCTTC. It encodes CASRGGLAGGPLDNEQFF.

This clonotype has more than one count but fewer than ten. This chain uses TRBV6-5 with TRBJ1-1, with D possibly being TRBD1 (6 bases). The CDR3 is 13 amino acids. Trimming removed 8 bases at V and 1 base at J, with 11 bases between. CDR1 and CDR2 (germline): MNHEY, SVGAGI. The CDR3 loop is CASVGGRNTEAFF. Written as DNA, the CDR3 is TGTGCCAGCGTTGGGGGGCGGAACACTGAAGCTTTCTTT.